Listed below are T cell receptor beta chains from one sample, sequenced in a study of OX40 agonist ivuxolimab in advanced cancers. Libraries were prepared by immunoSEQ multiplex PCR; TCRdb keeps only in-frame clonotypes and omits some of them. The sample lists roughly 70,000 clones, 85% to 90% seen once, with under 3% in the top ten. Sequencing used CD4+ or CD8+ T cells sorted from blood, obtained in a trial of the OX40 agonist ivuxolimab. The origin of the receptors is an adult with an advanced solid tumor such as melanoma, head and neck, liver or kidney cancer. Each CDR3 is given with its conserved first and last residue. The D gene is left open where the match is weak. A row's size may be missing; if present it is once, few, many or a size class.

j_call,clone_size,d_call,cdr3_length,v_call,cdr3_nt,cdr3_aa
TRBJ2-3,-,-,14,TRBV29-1,TGCAGCGTTGAACGGAGTCGGAGCACAGATACGCAGTATTTT,CSVERSRSTDTQYF
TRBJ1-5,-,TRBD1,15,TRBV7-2,TGTGCCAGCAGCTTAGGACAGGGATCGGGTCAGCCCCAGCATTTT,CASSLGQGSGQPQHF
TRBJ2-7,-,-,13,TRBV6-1,TGTGCCAGCAGTGAAGCGCGGTGGGCCGAGCAGTACTTC,CASSEARWAEQYF
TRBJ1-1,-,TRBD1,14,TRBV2,TGTGCCAGCAGGGACAGGGGGCCGAACACTGAAGCTTTCTTT,CASRDRGPNTEAFF
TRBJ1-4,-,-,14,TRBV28,TGTGCCAGCAGTGATTTGGGGCCTAATGAAAAACTGTTTTTT,CASSDLGPNEKLFF
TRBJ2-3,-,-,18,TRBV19,TGTGCCAGTAGTCACCTGGCCCAGTGGGGGATTAGCACAGATACGCAGTATTTT,CASSHLAQWGISTDTQYF
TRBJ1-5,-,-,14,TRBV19,TGTGCCAGTAGTATCGGCAGGGGTACTCAGCCCCAGCATTTT,CASSIGRGTQPQHF
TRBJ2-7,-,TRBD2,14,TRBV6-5,TGTGCCAGCAAGAGATCTAGCGGGAGTGGGGTGCAGTACTTC,CASKRSSGSGVQYF
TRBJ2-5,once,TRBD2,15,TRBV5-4,TGTGCCAGCAGGCCGGGACTAGCGGACCGAGAGACCCAGTACTTC,CASRPGLADRETQYF
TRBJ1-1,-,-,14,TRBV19,TGTGCCAGTAGTATCTCTGGGACGCGGACTGAAGCTTTCTTT,CASSISGTRTEAFF
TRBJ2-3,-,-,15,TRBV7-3,TGTGCCAGCAGCCCAAACAGAGCTAGCACAGATACGCAGTATTTT,CASSPNRASTDTQYF
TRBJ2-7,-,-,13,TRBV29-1,TGCAGCGTTCCAAGGCCAGGGTTAGGAGGGCAGTACTTC,CSVPRPGLGGQYF
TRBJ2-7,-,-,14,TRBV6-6,TGTGCCAGCAGTTATAGGTCAGGCATTAGGGAGCAGTACTTC,CASSYRSGIREQYF
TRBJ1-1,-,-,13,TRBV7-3,TGTGCCAGCTCCCGACGGGCGGACACTGAAGCTTTCTTT,CASSRRADTEAFF
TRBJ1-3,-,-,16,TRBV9,TGTGCCAGCAGCCCAAGGATCGCGTCGAGTGGAAACACCATATATTTT,CASSPRIASSGNTIYF
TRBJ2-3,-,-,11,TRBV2,TGTGCCAGCAGAGTAGGAGATACGCAGTATTTT,CASRVGDTQYF
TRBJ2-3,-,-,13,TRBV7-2,TGTGCCAGCAGCTTAGGGGACTTTCCAACGCAGTATTTT,CASSLGDFPTQYF
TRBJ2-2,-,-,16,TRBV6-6,TGTGCCACCACCCCAACGGGGATTACGAACACCGGGGAGCTGTTTTTT,CATTPTGITNTGELFF
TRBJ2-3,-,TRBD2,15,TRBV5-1,TGCGCCAGCAGCTTGGCCCGCGGGAGCTCAGATACGCAGTATTTT,CASSLARGSSDTQYF
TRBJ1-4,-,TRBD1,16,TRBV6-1,TGTGCCAGCAGTGAAGCGGGGACAGGAGCTGGGGAAAAACTGTTTTTT,CASSEAGTGAGEKLFF
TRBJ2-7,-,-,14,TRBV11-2,TGTGCCAGCAGCTTGAGAGGGGGTTTGTACGAGCAGTACTTC,CASSLRGGLYEQYF
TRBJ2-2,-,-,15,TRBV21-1,TGTGCCAGCGAGGGACTAGCGGGGGGAATCGGGGAGCTGTTTTTT,CASEGLAGGIGELFF
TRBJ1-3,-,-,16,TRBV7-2,TGTGCCAGCAGCCGGTATACCAGTTTTTCTGGAAACACCATATATTTT,CASSRYTSFSGNTIYF
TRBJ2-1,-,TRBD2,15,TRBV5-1,TGCGCCAGCAGCTTGTCGGGACTAGCGGGCAATGAGCAGTTCTTC,CASSLSGLAGNEQFF
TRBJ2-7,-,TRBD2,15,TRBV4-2,TGTGCCAGCAGCCATTCCGGGACTAACTCCTACGAGCAGTACTTC,CASSHSGTNSYEQYF
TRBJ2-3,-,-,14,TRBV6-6,TGTGCCAGCAGGGCAGGGCTGCCAGGAGATACGCAGTATTTT,CASRAGLPGDTQYF
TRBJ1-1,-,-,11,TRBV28,TGTGCCAGCAGTCCATGGGGTGAAGCTTTCTTT,CASSPWGEAFF
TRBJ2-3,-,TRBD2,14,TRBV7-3,TGTGCCAGCAGCCCAGGAGCGGGGGCAGATACGCAGTATTTT,CASSPGAGADTQYF
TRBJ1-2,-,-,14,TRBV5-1,TGCGCCAGCAGCTTGCGGGGGGCTAAAGATGTCTACACCTTC,CASSLRGAKDVYTF
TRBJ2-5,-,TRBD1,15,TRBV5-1,TGCGCCAGTACCGCCGGGACAGGGCGCGGGGAGACCCAGTACTTC,CASTAGTGRGETQYF
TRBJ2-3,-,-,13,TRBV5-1,TGCGCCAGCAGCGCGGTGTCCCCAGATACGCAGTATTTT,CASSAVSPDTQYF
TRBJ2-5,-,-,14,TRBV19,TGTGCCAGTAGTATTTCTCCCGCCCAAGAGACCCAGTACTTC,CASSISPAQETQYF
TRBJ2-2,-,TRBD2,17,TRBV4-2,TGTGCCAGCAGCGCCTTGGGCCTGGGACTAAAGGGCGGGGAGCTGTTTTTT,CASSALGLGLKGGELFF
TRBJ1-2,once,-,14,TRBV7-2,TGTGCCAGCAGCTTAGAACGGTGGGGAGCTGGCTACACCTTC,CASSLERWGAGYTF
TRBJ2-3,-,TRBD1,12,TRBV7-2,TGTGCCAGCAGCTCTTCGACAGGGACGCAGTATTTT,CASSSSTGTQYF
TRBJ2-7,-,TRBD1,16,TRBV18,TGTGCCAGCTCACCTTTCCCGGGACAGGGGATGGGGGAGCAGTACTTC,CASSPFPGQGMGEQYF
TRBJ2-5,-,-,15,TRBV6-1,TGTGCCAGCAGTGAAACGAGGGGGTCCCAAGAGACCCAGTACTTC,CASSETRGSQETQYF
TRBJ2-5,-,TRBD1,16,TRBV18,TGTGCCAGCTCACCCTTGGGACAGGGGTTTGGAGAGACCCAGTACTTC,CASSPLGQGFGETQYF
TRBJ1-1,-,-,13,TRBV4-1,TGCGCCAGTAGGGGGATAATGAACACTGAAGCTTTCTTT,CASRGIMNTEAFF
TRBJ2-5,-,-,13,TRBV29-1,TGCAGCGTTGAAAGTACGGTTCAAGAGACCCAGTACTTC,CSVESTVQETQYF
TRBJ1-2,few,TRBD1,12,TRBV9,TGTGCCAGCAGCCAGGAGGGGGCTGGCTACACCTTC,CASSQEGAGYTF
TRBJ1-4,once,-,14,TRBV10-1,TGCGCCAGCAGTGAGGAAGTCAACCCTGAAAAACTGTTTTTT,CASSEEVNPEKLFF
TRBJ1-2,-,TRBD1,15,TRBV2,TGTGCCAGCAGTGAAGCTTTGACAGGGGACTATGGCTACACCTTC,CASSEALTGDYGYTF
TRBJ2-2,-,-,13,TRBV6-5,TGTGCCGTCCGGGACTTGAACACCGGGGAGCTGTTTTTT,CAVRDLNTGELFF
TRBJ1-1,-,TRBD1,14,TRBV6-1,TGTGCCAGCCGAGGACAGGGGGCAGGAACTGAAGCTTTCTTT,CASRGQGAGTEAFF
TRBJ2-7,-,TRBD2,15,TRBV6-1,TGTGCCAGCAGTGAACTGACTAGCGGGATTTACGAGCAGTACTTC,CASSELTSGIYEQYF
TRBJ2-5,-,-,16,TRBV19,TGTGCCAGTAGTATTCGGGGGGCAGGCACCTTAGAGACCCAGTACTTC,CASSIRGAGTLETQYF
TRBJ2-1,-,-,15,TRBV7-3,TGTGCCAGCAGCTTCGGCGGCAGCTCCTACAATGAGCAGTTCTTC,CASSFGGSSYNEQFF
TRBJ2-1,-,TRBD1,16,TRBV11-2,TGTGCCAGCAGCTTATCCCGTGGACAGGCCTACAATGAGCAGTTCTTC,CASSLSRGQAYNEQFF
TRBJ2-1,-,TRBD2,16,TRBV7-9,TGTGCCAGCAGCCCGGGGGGGACTTCTGCTAACAATGAGCAGTTCTTC,CASSPGGTSANNEQFF
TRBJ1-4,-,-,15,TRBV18,TGTGCCAGCTCAAGCCGTCATTCAACTAATGAAAAACTGTTTTTT,CASSSRHSTNEKLFF
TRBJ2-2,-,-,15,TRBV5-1,TGCGCCAGCAGCTTTACGGGGCCGGGCACCGGGGAGCTGTTTTTT,CASSFTGPGTGELFF
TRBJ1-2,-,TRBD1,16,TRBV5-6,TGTGCCAGCAGCCCCTTGACAGGGGGCAACAACTATGGCTACACCTTC,CASSPLTGGNNYGYTF
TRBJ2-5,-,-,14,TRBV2,TGTGCCAGCGGGGGGGGCGGAAGAGGGCAGACCCAGTACTTC,CASGGGGRGQTQYF
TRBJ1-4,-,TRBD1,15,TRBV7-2,TGTGCCAGCAGCTCGGACAGGGGGACTAATGAAAAACTGTTTTTT,CASSSDRGTNEKLFF
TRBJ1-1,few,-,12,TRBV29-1,TGCAGCTCACTAATTTGGGGCACTGAAGCTTTCTTT,CSSLIWGTEAFF
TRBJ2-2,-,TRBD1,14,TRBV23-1,TGCGCCAGCGGCCTTTACAGGGGCAGGGGGGAGCTGTTTTTT,CASGLYRGRGELFF
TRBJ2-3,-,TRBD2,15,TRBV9,TGTGCCAGCAGCGTTGGGGGACTAAACACAGATACGCAGTATTTT,CASSVGGLNTDTQYF
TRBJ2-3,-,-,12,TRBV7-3,TGTGCCAGCAGCTCCTTGGGGGGCACGCAGTATTTT,CASSSLGGTQYF